The clone carrying this TCR beta chain was picked up many times. The sample belongs to a study of identical twins. CDR1 is SQVTM, CDR2 ANQGSEA, per germline. V lost 5 bases, J lost 7 bases, and 11 bases lay in between. This CDR3 is 11 amino acids long. Each CDR3 protein is one row after TCRdb ran MiXCR on the 5' RACE reads. The sample lists around 250,000 distinct CDR3 sequences, roughly 8% occurring once. A further study also used this sample, focusing on yellow fever vaccine responses in identical twins.

The sequence was collected from a woman in her late teens or twenties in good health. The chain links TRBV29-1 to TRBJ1-2; no clear D gene. The source material was CD8+ T cells sorted from blood. The CDR3 loop reads CSVYVGPGYTF. The CDR3 DNA reads TGCAGCGTTTATGTAGGGCCTGGCTACACCTTC.